This T cell receptor (beta chain) was identified during a study of blood T cell repertoires in COVID-19. Study details: The United States, Italy and Spain provided the acute and convalescent COVID-19 samples. PBMCs, B-cell-depleted T cells, or T cells provided the cDNA or gDNA that made up the material.

CDR1 and CDR2 (germline): MNHEY, SVGEGT. There are 16 residues in the CDR3. V lost 5 bases and J lost 2, with 17 bases in between. As processed by the authors: Scientists estimated how many nucleated cells there were by amplifying reference gene primers. Method: immunoSEQ multiplex PCR; TCRdb's copy keeps in-frame clones and lacks some. That table furnishes V, J and clone size, whereas the DNA furnished D and trimming. The sample gives about 46,000 clones, approximately 88% of which show up once; around 8.3% is in the top ten. The specimen was peripheral blood. The source is a man aged 50 or older with acute or convalescent COVID-19. The chain combines TRBV6-2 or TRBV6-3 with TRBJ2-3, with D maybe TRBD2 (5 bases). The DNA for the CDR3 is TGTGCCAGCAGTCCAGAAAGCGGCGATCCCACAGATACGCAGTATTTT. Protein sequence: CASSPESGDPTDTQYF.